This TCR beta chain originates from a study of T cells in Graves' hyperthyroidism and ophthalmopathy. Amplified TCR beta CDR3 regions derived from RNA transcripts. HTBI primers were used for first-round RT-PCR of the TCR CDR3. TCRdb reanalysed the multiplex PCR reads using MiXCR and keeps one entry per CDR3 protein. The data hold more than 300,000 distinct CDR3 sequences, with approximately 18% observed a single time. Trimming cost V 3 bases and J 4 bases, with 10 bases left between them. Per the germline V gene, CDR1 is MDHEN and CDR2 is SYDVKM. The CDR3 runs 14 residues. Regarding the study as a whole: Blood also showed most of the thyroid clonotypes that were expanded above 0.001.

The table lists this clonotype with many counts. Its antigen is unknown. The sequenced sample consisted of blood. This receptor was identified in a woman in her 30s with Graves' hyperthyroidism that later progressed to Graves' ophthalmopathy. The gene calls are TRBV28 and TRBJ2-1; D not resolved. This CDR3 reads CASSFQLVYNEQFF. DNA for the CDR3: TGTGCCAGCAGTTTCCAGCTAGTGTACAATGAGCAGTTCTTC.